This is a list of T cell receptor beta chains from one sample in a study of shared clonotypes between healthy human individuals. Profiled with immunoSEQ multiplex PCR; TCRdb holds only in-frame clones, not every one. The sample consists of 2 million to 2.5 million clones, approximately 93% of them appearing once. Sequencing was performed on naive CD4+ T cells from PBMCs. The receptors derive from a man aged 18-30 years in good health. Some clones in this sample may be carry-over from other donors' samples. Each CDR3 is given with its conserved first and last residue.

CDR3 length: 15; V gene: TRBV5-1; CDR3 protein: CASSLAGSFLYEQYF
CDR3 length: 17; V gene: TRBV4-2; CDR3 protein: CASSQARGGSTNEKLFF
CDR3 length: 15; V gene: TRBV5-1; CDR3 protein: CASSLVFGSINGYTF
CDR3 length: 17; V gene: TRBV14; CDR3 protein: CASSQTGLARSYNEQFF
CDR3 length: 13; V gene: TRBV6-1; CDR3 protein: CASRLGTGYGYTF
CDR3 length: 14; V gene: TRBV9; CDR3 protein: CASSPGQGAYEQYF
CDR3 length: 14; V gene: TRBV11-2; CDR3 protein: CASSPVSRKNEQYF
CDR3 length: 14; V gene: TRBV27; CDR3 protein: CASSLLQRTTEAFF
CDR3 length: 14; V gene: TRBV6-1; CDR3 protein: CASTRTGTPYEQYF
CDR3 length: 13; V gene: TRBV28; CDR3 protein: CASRGQGSHEQYF
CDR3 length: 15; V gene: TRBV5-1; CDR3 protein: CASSDLAGGGETQYF
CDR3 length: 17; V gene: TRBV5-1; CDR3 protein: CASSMDPGQGDGGGYTF
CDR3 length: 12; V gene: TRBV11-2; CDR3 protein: CASSLAGFGYTF
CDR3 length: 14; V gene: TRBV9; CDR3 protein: CASSVGLGTDTQYF
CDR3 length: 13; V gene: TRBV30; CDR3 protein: CALTLPDQETQYF
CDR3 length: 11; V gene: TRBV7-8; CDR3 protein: CASSLAVRMEF
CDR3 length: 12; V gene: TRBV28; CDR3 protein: CASVSLGTEAFF
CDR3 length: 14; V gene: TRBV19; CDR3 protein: CASSRTRTPYEQYF
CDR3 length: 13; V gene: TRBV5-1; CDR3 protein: CASSWDLGETQYF
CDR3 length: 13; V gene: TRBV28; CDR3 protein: CASSFDSRYEQYF
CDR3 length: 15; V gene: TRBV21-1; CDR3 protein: CASSKGQGPNEKLFF
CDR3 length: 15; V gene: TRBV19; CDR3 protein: CASSIAETEPMGITF
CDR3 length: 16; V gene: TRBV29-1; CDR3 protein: CSVEGIRGQGTDTQYF
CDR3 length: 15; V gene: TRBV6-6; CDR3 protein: CASSYPGVGSQPQHF